This T cell receptor (beta chain) was captured in a study of vaccination and CD4 T cells after COVID-19. General study points: Analysis covered relatively few convalescent patients and lacked any early post-infection timepoints. Within the convalescent patients, spike mono-reactivity was found in 304 of 307 vaccine-specific clones.

This CDR3 region has 14 residues. From germline, CDR1 is LNHNV and CDR2 YYDKDF (reference sequence). Trimming stripped 0 bases from V and 7 bases from J, with 13 bases between. On this clonotype: Its antigen is still unknown.

Described time point: late sampling 161 to 241 days after vaccination in a few convalescent patients. MiXCR, run by TCRdb on the PCR reads, gives a single entry per CDR3 protein. The table includes 30,000 or so distinct CDR3 sequences, approximately 48% detected once. The source is a human donor who had recovered from COVID-19. Sequences were derived from CD4+ T cells from blood, sampled about 7 months after SARS-CoV-2 vaccination. This chain connects TRBV15 to TRBJ2-7; D unclear. For the CDR3, the DNA is TGTGCCACCAGCAGAGATCTTCTTGGCAATGAGCAGTACTTC. The encoded protein is CATSRDLLGNEQYF.